The clone carrying this T cell receptor beta chain was seen ten or more times. Its antigen is as yet unknown. Isolation yielded PBMCs, at least 6 million per sample, in every case. A second roughly 6 to 12 cycle PCR used barcoded and J-beta primers. The study obtained at least 2.5 million CDR3-containing paired-end reads from every sample. In TCRdb, the 5' RACE reads were re-called with MiXCR into one record per CDR3 protein. The repertoire holds about 1.7 million distinct CDR3 sequences, with approximately 28% as singletons. This sample was included in a study of blood T cells in healthy people across ages. Findings of the study overall: Long-lived donors had more naive CD4+ cells and higher diversity than aged donors. Any conclusive comparison of naive versus antigen-experienced cells was prevented by using unsorted PBMCs.

Germline loops: CDR1 SGHTA, CDR2 FQGNSA. V gave up 5 bases and J gave up 8 bases, with 16 bases separating them. The CDR3 runs to 14 residues. The sample comprised blood. This TCR came from a woman in her 30s in good health. The V call is TRBV7-2, the J call TRBJ1-5, with a possible D match to TRBD1 (6 bases). The CDR3 reads CASSVERGMKPQHF. The CDR3, as DNA: TGTGCCAGCAGCGTAGAAAGGGGGATGAAGCCCCAGCATTTT. Looking up the rest from reference TRBV7-2 and TRBJ1-5 gives the full variable domain: GAGVSQSPSNKVTEKGKDVELRCDPISGHTALYWYRQSLGQGLEFLIYFQGNSAPDKSGLPSDRFSAERTGGSVSTLTIQRTQQEDSAVYLCASSVERGMKPQHFGDGTRLSIL.